This T cell receptor (beta chain) derives from a study of regulatory T cells in long-lasting Graves disease. This clonotype was counted many times. Described time point: newly diagnosed GD, antithyroid drugs for less than 3 months. PBMCs provided the RNA from which the TCR library was made. Per American Thyroid Association guidelines, Graves' disease was diagnosed. With iRepertoire HTBI primers and Arm-PCR of CDR3 regions, TCR beta libraries were built. Each CDR3 protein is one row after TCRdb ran MiXCR on the multiplex PCR reads. The sample yields roughly 420,000 distinct CDR3 sequences, 16% seen once. These data were also filed under a second study, of T cells in Graves' hyperthyroidism and ophthalmopathy. From that second work: RT-PCR in the first round (using the HTBI primer set) targeted the TCR CDR3.

This clonotype was obtained from a woman between 18 and 30 years old with Graves disease. Material: peripheral blood mononuclear cells (PBMCs), obtained at new diagnosis, from a patient treated with antithyroid drugs.

CDR3 protein: CASTLRARTVDTQYF. The CDR3, as DNA: TGTGCCAGCACCCTCCGGGCCCGAACGGTAGATACGCAGTATTTT. The chain employs TRBV6-1 and TRBJ2-3; D gene ambiguous. CDR3 length equals 15 residues. Germline V gives CDR1 MNHNS, CDR2 SASEGT. Trimming took 7 bases from V and 5 from J, leaving 19 bases between them.